Shown below are 12 T cell receptor beta chains from a single sample sequenced in a study of glioma-infiltrating T cells. The iRepertoire nested amplicon-rescue multiplex PCR amplified TCR alpha and beta CDR3s from RNA. Using its own MiXCR run on the multiplex PCR reads, TCRdb lists one record per CDR3 protein. The sample has 110,000 or so distinct CDR3 sequences; less than 30% are singletons. The material sequenced was glioma tissue, nonneoplastic brain tissue, or PBMCs (not recorded which). These TCRs come from a human donor with low-grade glioma or glioblastoma, undergoing nonglioma brain surgery, or in good health (not recorded which).

This clonotype was seen many times. The chain uses TRBV2 and TRBJ1-5, with a possible D match to TRBD1 (5 bases). Germline V gives CDR1 SNHLY, CDR2 FYNNEI. The CDR3 covers 15 residues. Trimming took off 6 bases at V and 2 bases at J, with 14 bases between the two ends. CDR3 DNA: TGTGCCAGCAGCCCGCAGAGGGGAGGCAATCAGCCCCAGCATTTT. Protein sequence: CASSPQRGGNQPQHF.

This clonotype showed up many times. The chain couples TRBV2 to TRBJ1-1; TRBD1 matches 11 bases. The CDR3 has 15 amino acids. Germline V lookup: CDR1 SNHLY, CDR2 FYNNEI. With V trimmed by 8 bases and J by 1 base, 6 bases remained unmatched. This CDR3 is CASEGQGGANTEAFF. The DNA for the CDR3 is TGTGCCAGCGAGGGACAGGGGGGTGCGAACACTGAAGCTTTCTTT.

The chain links TRBV14 to TRBJ1-1; D gene ambiguous. The V gene's germline CDR1 is SGHDN and CDR2 FVKESK. This CDR3 has 19 residues. Trimming pared 3 bases from V and 1 base from J, leaving 24 bases between. CDR3 nucleotide sequence: TGTGCCAGCAGCCAGAGGGCCCAGTCGGTGGGCAGAAGGAACACTGAAGCTTTCTTT. This encodes CASSQRAQSVGRRNTEAFF.

This clonotype was counted at least ten times. J is TRBJ1-2 and V is TRBV4-3, with D tentatively TRBD1 (5 bases). Germline loops: CDR1 LGHNA, CDR2 YSLEER. Trimming left V 1 base short and J 8 bases short, with 17 bases between. CDR3 length: 15 amino acids. The CDR3 coding sequence is TGCGCCAGCAGCCAAGGACAACTGGGGGTCGGCGGCTACACCTTC. Translated, it gives CASSQGQLGVGGYTF.

This clonotype was counted between two and nine times. A much larger clone differs from this one at a single base, so this may be a read error. The rearrangement links TRBV6-6 to TRBJ2-6; TRBD2 matches at 11 bases. Germline values: CDR1 MNHNY, CDR2 SVGAGI (reference sequence). The CDR3 totals 17 residues. CDR3 sequence (DNA): TGTGCCAGCAGTTTACTAGCGGGAGTAACTGGGACCAACGTCCTGACTTTC. This sequence encodes CASSLLAGVTGTNVLTF.

At least ten counts were recorded for this clonotype. The chain employs TRBV3-1 and TRBJ2-5, with 8 positions matching TRBD2. CDR3 length equals 17 residues. The germline CDR1 and CDR2 sequences are LGHDT and YNNKEL (reference sequence). V dropped 0 bases and J dropped 2; count of bases not matched to a gene: 8. The CDR3 DNA is TGTGCCAGCAGCCAAGATAATTTAGCGGGGATTCAAGAGACCCAGTACTTC. Amino acid sequence: CASSQDNLAGIQETQYF.

Ten or more counts support this clonotype. This chain connects TRBV24-1 to TRBJ1-5; the D is unclear. The CDR3 totals 12 residues. V dropped 3 bases and J dropped 8 bases, with 7 bases sitting between them. CDR1 and CDR2 from the germline V gene are KGHDR and SFDVKD. Here the CDR3 reads CATSDPDKPQHF. In DNA, the CDR3 is TGTGCCACCAGTGATCCGGATAAGCCCCAGCATTTT.

The rearrangement joins TRBV29-1 to TRBJ2-6, with a possible D match to TRBD1 (5 bases). This CDR3 is built from 14 residues. V was shortened by 7 bases and J by 1 base, with 11 bases between the two germline ends. Germline CDR1 SQVTM, CDR2 ANQGSEA. CDR3 sequence (DNA): TGCAGCGCTGCCCCAGGGTCTGGGGCCAACGTCCTGACTTTC. It translates to CSAAPGSGANVLTF. The whole variable domain, remainder taken from reference TRBV29-1 and TRBJ2-6, is SAVISQKPSRDICQRGTSLTIQCQVDSQVTMMFWYRQQPGQSLTLIATANQGSEATYESGFVIDKFPISRPNLTFSTLTVSNMSPEDSSIYLCSAAPGSGANVLTFGAGSRLTVL.

There are a few counts of this clonotype. The rearrangement links TRBV5-1 to TRBJ2-5, with no clear D. The CDR3 runs to 13 residues. Germline V gene data show CDR1 as SGHRS and CDR2 as YFSETQ. V gave up 2 bases and J gave up 5 bases, with 10 bases separating them. As DNA, the CDR3 is TGCGCCAGCAGCTTTATCACGTCGGAGACCCAGTACTTC. It translates to CASSFITSETQYF.

This clonotype occurred many times. This sequence joins TRBV7-9 and TRBJ2-5; tentative D call: TRBD2 (5 bases). V dropped 5 bases and J dropped 1 base, with 17 bases sitting between them. The V gene's germline CDR1 is SEHNR and CDR2 FQNEAQ (reference sequence). This CDR3 region has 16 residues. Here the CDR3 DNA reads TGTGCCAGCAGCACACCCCCACTAGGCCTCCAAGAGACCCAGTACTTC. It yields the protein CASSTPPLGLQETQYF.

The chain links TRBV2 to TRBJ2-1; 7 nucleotides match TRBD1. The V segment lost 7 bases and the J segment 0 bases; nucleotides outside the gene matches: 9. This CDR3 is 16 amino acids long. Per germline, CDR1 SNHLY and CDR2 FYNNEI. CDR3 region: CASKGRGSSSYNEQFF. The CDR3 region has the DNA TGTGCCAGCAAGGGCAGGGGGTCCAGCTCCTACAATGAGCAGTTCTTC.

CDR3 in amino acids: CSVEGPLEGRAVDTQYF. DNA of the CDR3: TGCAGCGTTGAAGGACCCCTAGAAGGGAGGGCCGTAGATACGCAGTATTTT. The chain couples TRBV29-1 to TRBJ2-3; 7 bases match TRBD2. Germline V gene lookup returns CDR1 SQVTM and CDR2 ANQGSEA. The CDR3 extends over 17 amino acids. The junction had 15 bases not matched to a gene; V was cut back by 1 base and J by 5 bases.